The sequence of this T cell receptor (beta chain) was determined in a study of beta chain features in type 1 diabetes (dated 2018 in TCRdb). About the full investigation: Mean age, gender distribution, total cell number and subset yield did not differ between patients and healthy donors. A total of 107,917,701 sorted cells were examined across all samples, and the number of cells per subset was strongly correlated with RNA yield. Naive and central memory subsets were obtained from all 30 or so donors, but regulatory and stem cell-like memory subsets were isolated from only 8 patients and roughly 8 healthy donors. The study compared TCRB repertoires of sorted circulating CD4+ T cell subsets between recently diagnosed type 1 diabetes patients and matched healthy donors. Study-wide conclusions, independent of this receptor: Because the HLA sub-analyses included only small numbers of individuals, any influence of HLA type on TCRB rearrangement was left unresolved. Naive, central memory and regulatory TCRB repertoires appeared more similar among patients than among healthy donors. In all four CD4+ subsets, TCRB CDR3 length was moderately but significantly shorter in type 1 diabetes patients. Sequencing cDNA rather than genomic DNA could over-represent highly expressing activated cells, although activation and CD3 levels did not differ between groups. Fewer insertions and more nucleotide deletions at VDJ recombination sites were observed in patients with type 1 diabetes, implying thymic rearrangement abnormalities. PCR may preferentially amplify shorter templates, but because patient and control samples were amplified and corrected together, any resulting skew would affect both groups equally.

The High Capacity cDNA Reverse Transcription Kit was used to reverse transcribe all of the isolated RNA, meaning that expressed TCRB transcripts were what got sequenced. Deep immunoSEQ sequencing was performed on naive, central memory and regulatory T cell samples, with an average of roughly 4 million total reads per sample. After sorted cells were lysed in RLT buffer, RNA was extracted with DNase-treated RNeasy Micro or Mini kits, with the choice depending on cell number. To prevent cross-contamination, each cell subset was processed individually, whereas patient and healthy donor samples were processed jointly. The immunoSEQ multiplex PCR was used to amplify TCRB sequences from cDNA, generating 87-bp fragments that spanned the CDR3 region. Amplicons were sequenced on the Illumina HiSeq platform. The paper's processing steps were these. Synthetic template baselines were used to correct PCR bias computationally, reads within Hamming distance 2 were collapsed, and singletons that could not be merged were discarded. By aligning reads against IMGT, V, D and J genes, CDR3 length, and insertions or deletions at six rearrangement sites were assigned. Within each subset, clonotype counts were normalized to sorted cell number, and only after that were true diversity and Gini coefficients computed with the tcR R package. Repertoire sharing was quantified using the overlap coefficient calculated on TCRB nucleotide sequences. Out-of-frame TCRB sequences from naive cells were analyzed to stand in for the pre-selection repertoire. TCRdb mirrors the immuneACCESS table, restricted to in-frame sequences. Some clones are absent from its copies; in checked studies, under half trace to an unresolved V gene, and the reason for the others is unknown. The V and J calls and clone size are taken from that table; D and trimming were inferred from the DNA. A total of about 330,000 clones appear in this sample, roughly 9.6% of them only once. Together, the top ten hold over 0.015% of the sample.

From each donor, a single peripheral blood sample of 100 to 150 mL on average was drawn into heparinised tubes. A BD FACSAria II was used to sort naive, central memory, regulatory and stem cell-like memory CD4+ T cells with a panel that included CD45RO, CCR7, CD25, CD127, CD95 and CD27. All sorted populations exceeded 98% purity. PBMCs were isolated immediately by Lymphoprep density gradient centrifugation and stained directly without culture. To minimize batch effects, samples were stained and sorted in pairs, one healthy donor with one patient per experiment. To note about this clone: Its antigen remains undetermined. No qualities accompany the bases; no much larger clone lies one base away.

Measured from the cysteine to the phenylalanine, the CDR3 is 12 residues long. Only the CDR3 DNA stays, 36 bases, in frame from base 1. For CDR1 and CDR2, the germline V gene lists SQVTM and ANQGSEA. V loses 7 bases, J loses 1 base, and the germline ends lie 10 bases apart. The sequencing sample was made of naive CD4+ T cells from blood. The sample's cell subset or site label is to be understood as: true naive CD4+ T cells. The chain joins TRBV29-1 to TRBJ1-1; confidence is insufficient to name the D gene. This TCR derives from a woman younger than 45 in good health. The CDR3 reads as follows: CSGRVGNTEAFF. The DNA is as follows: TGCAGCGGGCGGGTGGGGAACACTGAAGCTTTCTTT. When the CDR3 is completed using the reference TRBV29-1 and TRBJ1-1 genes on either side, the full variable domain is SAVISQKPSRDICQRGTSLTIQCQVDSQVTMMFWYRQQPGQSLTLIATANQGSEATYESGFVIDKFPISRPNLTFSTLTVSNMSPEDSSIYLCSGRVGNTEAFFGQGTRLTVV.